The sequence of this T cell receptor beta chain was determined in a study of blood T cell repertoires in COVID-19. At the level of the study: There were acute and convalescent COVID-19 samples, and they came from the United States, Italy and Spain. From T cells, B-cell-depleted T cells, or PBMCs came the material, which was cDNA or gDNA.

The authors' processing: Nucleated cell counts were estimated from reference gene primer amplification. The assay was immunoSEQ multiplex PCR, and TCRdb's table has in-frame clones only and misses some. D and trimming were read from the DNA, whereas the V and J calls and clone size are those reported in that table. The sample records about 400,000 clones, roughly 90% being singletons. The germline gives CDR1 MDHEN, CDR2 SYDVKM. With 2 bases removed from V and 8 bases from J, the gap between germline ends came to 9 bases. The CDR3 has 12 residues. Sequenced: peripheral blood. The gene calls are TRBV28 and TRBJ1-2; TRBD1 is a possible D gene (5 bases). This receptor was obtained from a man between 35 and 55 years old with acute or convalescent COVID-19. The CDR3 DNA sequence: TGTGCCAGCAGTTTAGGGGGGTTCGGCTACACCTTC. Its translation: CASSLGGFGYTF.